Listed here is a single T cell receptor beta chain. The target antigen is unknown. Using immunoSEQ multiplex PCR, the repertoire was profiled, and TCRdb retains in-frame clones only, with some absent. The sample includes 85,000 to 100,000 clones, around 72% of them seen just once. Trimming removed 6 bases from V and 4 bases from J; junction bases left unmatched: 12. Germline V gene data show CDR1 as SGHAT and CDR2 as FQDESV (reference sequence). The CDR3 runs to 15 residues. These data come from a study of radiotherapy plus CTLA-4 blockade in lung cancer. Broader study findings: Best predicting response, reportedly, were early blood T cell clone dynamics, with interferon-beta.

The TCR comes from a human donor with non-small cell lung cancer that progressed on radiotherapy plus ipilimumab. The genes are TRBV11-1 and TRBJ2-7; 7 bases fit TRBD2. Sequencing was performed on peripheral blood, taken from a patient treated with radiotherapy plus ipilimumab. The CDR3 region is CASSSLAAGWYEQYF. CDR3 DNA: TGTGCCAGCAGTTCCCTAGCGGCCGGTTGGTACGAGCAGTACTTC.